These 3 T cell receptor beta chains were sequenced from one sample in a study of beta chain features in type 1 diabetes (dated by TCRdb to 2017 to 2018). Beyond this particular receptor, the publication reports: A moderate but significant shortening of TCRB CDR3 length was observed in type 1 diabetes patients in all four CD4+ subsets.

Their recognized antigens are unknown. The library was produced with the immunoSEQ multiplex PCR assay. The entire amount of isolated RNA was reverse transcribed using the High Capacity cDNA Reverse Transcription Kit, so the sequenced TCRB transcripts were expressed ones. TCRdb provides this immuneACCESS table in a form limited to in-frame rearrangements. Some clones are lacking; in checked studies, under half of them reflect an unresolved V gene, and why the rest are absent is not known. The sample records 600,000 or so clones, roughly 12% of which are singletons. The top ten clonotypes cover 0.095% to 0.15% of the sample. Sequenced input: naive CD4+ T cells from blood. The cell subset or site label here, explained by the study, means: true naive CD4+ T cells. The receptor source for this set is a young man with type 1 diabetes.

This clone occurred a few times. The chain combines TRBV25-1 with TRBJ1-3, with a tentative D call TRBD1 (6 bases). Germline lookup yields CDR1 MGHDK and CDR2 SYGVNS. V lost 4 bases, J lost 0 bases, and 10 bases lay in between. There are 15 residues in the CDR3. DNA for the CDR3: TGTGCCAGCAGTGCTTGGACAGCCTCTGGAAACACCATATATTTT. It specifies CASSAWTASGNTIYF.

There are a few counts of this clone. The chain uses TRBV5-6 and TRBJ2-3; no definite D call. V lost 4 bases and J 6 bases, leaving 9 bases between the germline ends. This CDR3 has 12 residues. The germline V gene has CDR1 SGHDT and CDR2 YYEEEE. CDR3 sequence: CASSPGMDTQYF. The CDR3 DNA reads as TGTGCCAGCAGCCCGGGCATGGATACGCAGTATTTT.

The V gene is TRBV6-6, the J gene TRBJ1-4; 7 bases agree with TRBD1. The CDR3 has 14 residues. Germline CDR1 and CDR2: MNHNY and SVGAGI (reference sequence). Trimming at V came to 5 bases and at J to 10 bases, leaving 10 bases not matched to a gene. The CDR3 DNA reads TGTGCCAGCAGTCACGGGCAGGGGGAGGGAAAACTGTTTTTT. This encodes CASSHGQGEGKLFF.